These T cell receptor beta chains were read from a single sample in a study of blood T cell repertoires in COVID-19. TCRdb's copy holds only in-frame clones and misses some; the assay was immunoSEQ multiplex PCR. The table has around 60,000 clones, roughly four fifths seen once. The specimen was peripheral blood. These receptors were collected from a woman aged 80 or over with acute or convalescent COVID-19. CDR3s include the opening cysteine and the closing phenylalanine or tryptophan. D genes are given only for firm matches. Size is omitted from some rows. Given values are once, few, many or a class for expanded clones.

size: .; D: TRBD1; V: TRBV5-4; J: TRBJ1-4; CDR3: CASSLGTGGTNEKLFF; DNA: TGTGCCAGCAGCTTGGGGACAGGGGGAACTAATGAAAAACTGTTTTTT
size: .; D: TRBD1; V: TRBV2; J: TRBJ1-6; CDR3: CASSEGQGIRSPLHF; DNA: TGTGCCAGCAGTGAGGGACAGGGGATACGATCACCCCTCCACTTT
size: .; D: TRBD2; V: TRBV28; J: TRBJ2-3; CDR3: CASSFELAGADTQYF; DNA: TGTGCCAGCAGTTTCGAGCTAGCGGGAGCAGATACGCAGTATTTT
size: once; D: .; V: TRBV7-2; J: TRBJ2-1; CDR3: CASSFSFEQFF; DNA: TGTGCCAGCAGCTTTAGTTTTGAGCAGTTCTTC
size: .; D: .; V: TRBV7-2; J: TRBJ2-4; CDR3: CASKKSGTKNIQYF; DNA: TGTGCCAGCAAAAAGTCCGGGACAAAAAACATTCAGTACTTC
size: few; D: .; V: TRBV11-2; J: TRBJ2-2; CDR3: CASSLIAQTNTGELFF; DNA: TGTGCCAGCAGCTTAATTGCACAAACGAACACCGGGGAGCTGTTTTTT
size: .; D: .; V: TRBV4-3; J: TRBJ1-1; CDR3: CASSQERVNTEAFF; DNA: TGCGCCAGCAGCCAAGAACGGGTGAACACTGAAGCTTTCTTT
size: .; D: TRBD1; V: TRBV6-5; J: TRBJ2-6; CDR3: CASRDRAGANVLTF; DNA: TGTGCCAGCAGGGACAGGGCAGGGGCCAACGTCCTGACTTTC
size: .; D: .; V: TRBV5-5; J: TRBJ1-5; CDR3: CASSFSAEYSNQPQHF; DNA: TGTGCCAGCAGCTTTTCGGCGGAATATAGCAATCAGCCCCAGCATTTT
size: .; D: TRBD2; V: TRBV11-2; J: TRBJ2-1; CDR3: CASSLVRPGVAGPDEQFF; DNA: TGTGCCAGCAGCTTAGTCCGTCCCGGGGTAGCGGGACCCGATGAGCAGTTCTTC
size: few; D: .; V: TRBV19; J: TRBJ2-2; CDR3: CASSEKGVKTGELFF; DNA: TGTGCCAGTAGTGAGAAGGGGGTAAAAACCGGGGAGCTGTTTTTT
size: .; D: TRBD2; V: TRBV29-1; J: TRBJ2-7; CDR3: CSVAASGRGEQYF; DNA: TGCAGCGTTGCGGCTAGCGGGAGAGGCGAGCAGTACTTC
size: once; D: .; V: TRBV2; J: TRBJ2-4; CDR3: CASRAGWLAKNIQYF; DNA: TGTGCCAGCAGGGCAGGTTGGCTAGCCAAAAACATTCAGTACTTC
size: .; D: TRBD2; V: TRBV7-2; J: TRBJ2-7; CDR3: CASSLGLAGDSYEQYF; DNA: TGTGCCAGCAGCTTGGGACTAGCGGGAGACTCCTACGAGCAGTACTTC
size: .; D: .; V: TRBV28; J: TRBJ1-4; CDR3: CASSGGQGPNEKLFF; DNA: TGTGCCAGCAGTGGGGGTCAGGGGCCTAATGAAAAACTGTTTTTT
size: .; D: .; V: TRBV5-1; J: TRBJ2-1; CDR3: CASSLTRQGGHNEQFF; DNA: TGCGCCAGCAGCTTGACAAGACAGGGAGGACACAATGAGCAGTTCTTC
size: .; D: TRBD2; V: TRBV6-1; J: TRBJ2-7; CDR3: CASSEELAGGYEQYF; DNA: TGTGCCAGCAGTGAAGAACTAGCGGGAGGTTACGAGCAGTACTTC
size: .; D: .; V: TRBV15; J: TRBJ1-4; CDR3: CATSRGTGSDEKLFF; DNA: TGTGCCACCAGCAGAGGAACAGGTTCTGATGAAAAACTGTTTTTT
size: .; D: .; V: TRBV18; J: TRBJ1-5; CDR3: CASARTVGSNQPQHF; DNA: TGTGCCAGCGCGCGGACAGTCGGGAGCAATCAGCCCCAGCATTTT
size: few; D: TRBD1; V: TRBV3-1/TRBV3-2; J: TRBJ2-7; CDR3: CASSLGTGGSEQYF; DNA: TGTGCCAGCAGCCTCGGGACAGGGGGCTCCGAGCAGTACTTC
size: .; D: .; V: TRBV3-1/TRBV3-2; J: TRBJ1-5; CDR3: CASSQEGAVNQPQHF; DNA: TGTGCCAGCAGCCAAGAGGGGGCTGTCAATCAGCCCCAGCATTTT
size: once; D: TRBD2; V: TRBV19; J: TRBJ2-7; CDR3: CASSTLAGGSYEQYF; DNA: TGTGCCAGTAGCACCCTAGCGGGAGGGAGCTACGAGCAGTACTTC
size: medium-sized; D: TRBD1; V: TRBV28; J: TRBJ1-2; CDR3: CASSRTGWEWDYTF; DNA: TGTGCCAGCAGTCGGACAGGGTGGGAATGGGACTACACCTTC
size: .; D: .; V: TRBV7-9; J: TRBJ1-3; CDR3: CASSISGGISGNTIYF; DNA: TGTGCCAGCAGCATCTCGGGGGGGATCTCTGGAAACACCATATATTTT
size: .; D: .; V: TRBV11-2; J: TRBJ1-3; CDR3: CASSERGFTGNTIYF; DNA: TGTGCCAGCAGCGAAAGGGGGTTCACTGGAAACACCATATATTTT
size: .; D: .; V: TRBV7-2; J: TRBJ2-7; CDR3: CASSFRDSNYEQYF; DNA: TGTGCCAGCAGCTTCCGGGACTCGAACTACGAGCAGTACTTC
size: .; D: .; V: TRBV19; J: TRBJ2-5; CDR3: CASRRGETQYF; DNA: TGTGCCAGTAGAAGAGGGGAGACCCAGTACTTC
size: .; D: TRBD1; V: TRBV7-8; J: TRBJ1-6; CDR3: CASSTDRGGWSPLHF; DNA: TGTGCCAGCAGTACAGACAGGGGTGGTTGGTCACCCCTCCACTTT
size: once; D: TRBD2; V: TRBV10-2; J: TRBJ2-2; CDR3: CASTLAGDYGELFF; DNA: TGCGCCAGCACCCTAGCGGGAGATTACGGGGAGCTGTTTTTT
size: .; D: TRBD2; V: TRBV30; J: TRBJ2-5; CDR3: CAWSPHRLAVLETQYF; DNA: TGTGCCTGGAGTCCGCACCGACTAGCGGTACTGGAGACCCAGTACTTC
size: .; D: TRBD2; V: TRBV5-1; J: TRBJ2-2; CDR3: CASSLSSSGNTGELFF; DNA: TGCGCCAGCAGCTTGTCATCTAGCGGGAACACCGGGGAGCTGTTTTTT
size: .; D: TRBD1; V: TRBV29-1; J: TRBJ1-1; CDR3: CSAHRGGTEAFF; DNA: TGCAGCGCCCACAGGGGGGGCACTGAAGCTTTCTTT
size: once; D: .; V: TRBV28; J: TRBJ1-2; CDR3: CASQTGGARQYGYTF; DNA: TGTGCCAGCCAAACGGGGGGTGCTAGGCAGTATGGCTACACCTTC